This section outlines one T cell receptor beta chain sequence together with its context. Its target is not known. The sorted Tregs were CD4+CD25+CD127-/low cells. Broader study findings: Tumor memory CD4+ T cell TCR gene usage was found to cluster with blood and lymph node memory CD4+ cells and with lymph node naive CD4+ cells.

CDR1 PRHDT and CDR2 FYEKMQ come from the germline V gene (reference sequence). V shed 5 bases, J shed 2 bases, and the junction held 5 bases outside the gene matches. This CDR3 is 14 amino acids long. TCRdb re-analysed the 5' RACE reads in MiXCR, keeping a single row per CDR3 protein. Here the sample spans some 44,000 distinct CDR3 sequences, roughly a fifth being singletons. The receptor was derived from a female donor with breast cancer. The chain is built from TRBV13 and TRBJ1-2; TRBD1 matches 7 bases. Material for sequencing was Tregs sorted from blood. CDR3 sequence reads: CASSPQGSNYGYTF. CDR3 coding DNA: TGTGCCAGCAGCCCACAGGGGTCCAACTATGGCTACACCTTC.